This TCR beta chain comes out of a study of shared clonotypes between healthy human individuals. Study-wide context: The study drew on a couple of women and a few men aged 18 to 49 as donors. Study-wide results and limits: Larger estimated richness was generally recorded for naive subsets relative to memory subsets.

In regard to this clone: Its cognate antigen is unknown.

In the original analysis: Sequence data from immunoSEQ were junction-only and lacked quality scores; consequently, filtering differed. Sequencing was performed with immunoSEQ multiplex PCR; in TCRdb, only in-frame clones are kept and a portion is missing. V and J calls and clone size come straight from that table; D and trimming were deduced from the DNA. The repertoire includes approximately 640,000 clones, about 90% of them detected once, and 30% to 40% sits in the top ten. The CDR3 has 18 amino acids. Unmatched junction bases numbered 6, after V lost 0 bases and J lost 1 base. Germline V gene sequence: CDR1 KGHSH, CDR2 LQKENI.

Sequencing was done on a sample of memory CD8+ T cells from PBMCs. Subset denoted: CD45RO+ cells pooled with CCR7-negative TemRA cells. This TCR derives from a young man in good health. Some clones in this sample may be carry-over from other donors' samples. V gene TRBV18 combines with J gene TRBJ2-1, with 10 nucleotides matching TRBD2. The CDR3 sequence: CASSPPTSGRVSYNEQFF. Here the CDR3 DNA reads TGTGCCAGCTCACCACCGACTAGCGGGCGCGTTTCCTACAATGAGCAGTTCTTC. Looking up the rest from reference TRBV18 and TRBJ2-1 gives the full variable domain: NAGVMQNPRHLVRRRGQEARLRCSPMKGHSHVYWYRQLPEEGLKFMVYLQKENIIDESGMPKERFSAEFPKEGPSILRIQQVVRGDSAAYFCASSPPTSGRVSYNEQFFGPGTRLTVL.